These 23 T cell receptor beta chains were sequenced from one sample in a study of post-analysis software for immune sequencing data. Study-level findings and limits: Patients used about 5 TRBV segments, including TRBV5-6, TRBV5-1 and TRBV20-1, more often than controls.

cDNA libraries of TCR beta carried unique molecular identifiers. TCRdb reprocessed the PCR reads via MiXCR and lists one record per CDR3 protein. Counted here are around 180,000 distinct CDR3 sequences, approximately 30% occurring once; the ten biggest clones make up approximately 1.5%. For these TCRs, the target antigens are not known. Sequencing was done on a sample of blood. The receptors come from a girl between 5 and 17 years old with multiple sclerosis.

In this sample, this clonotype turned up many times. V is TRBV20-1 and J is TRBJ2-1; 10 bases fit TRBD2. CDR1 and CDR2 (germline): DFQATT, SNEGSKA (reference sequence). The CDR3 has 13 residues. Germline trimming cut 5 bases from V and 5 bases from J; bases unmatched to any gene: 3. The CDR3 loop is CSAGGTSDNEQFF. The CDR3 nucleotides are TGCAGTGCTGGCGGGACTAGCGACAATGAGCAGTTCTTC.

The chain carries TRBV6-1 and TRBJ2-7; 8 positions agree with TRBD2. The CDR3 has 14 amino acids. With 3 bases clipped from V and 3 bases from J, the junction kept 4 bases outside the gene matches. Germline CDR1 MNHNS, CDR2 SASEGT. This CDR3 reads CASSDSSGLYEQYF. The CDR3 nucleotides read TGTGCCAGCAGTGACTCTAGCGGGCTCTACGAGCAGTACTTC.

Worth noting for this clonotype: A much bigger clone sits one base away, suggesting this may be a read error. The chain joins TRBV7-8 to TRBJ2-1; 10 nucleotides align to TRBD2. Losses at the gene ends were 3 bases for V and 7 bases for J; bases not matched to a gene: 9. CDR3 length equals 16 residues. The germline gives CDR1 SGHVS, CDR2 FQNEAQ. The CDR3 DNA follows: TGTGCCAGCAGCTTTGGACTAGCGGAGAGTGGGAATGAGCAGTTCTTC. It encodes CASSFGLAESGNEQFF. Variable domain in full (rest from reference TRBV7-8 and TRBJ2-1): GAGVSQSPRYKVAKRGQDVALRCDPISGHVSLFWYQQALGQGPEFLTYFQNEAQLDKSGLPSDRFFAERPEGSVSTLKIQRTQQEDSAVYLCASSFGLAESGNEQFFGPGTRLTVL.

CDR3 region: CASSFGTERNEQFF. The CDR3 DNA reads as TGTGCCAGCAGCTTCGGGACAGAGAGGAATGAGCAGTTCTTC. The genes are TRBV9 and TRBJ2-1; 7 positions match TRBD1. CDR3 length: 14 residues. J lost 7 bases, V lost 4 bases, and 8 bases had no gene match. Germline assignment: CDR1 SGDLS and CDR2 YYNGEE. Filled out from reference TRBV9 and TRBJ2-1, the complete variable domain reads DSGVTQTPKHLITATGQRVTLRCSPRSGDLSVYWYQQSLDQGLQFLIQYYNGEERAKGNILERFSAQQFPDLHSELNLSSLELGDSALYFCASSFGTERNEQFFGPGTRLTVL.

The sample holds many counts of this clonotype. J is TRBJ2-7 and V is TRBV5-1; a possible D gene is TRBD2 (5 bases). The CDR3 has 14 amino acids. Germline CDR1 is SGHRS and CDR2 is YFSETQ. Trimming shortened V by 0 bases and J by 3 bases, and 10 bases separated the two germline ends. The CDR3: CASSLEGSLYEQYF. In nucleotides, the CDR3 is TGCGCCAGCAGCTTGGAAGGGAGCCTCTACGAGCAGTACTTC.

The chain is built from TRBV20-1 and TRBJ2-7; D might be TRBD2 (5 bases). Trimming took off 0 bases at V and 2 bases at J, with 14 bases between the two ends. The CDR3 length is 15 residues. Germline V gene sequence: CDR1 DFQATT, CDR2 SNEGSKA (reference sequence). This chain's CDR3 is CSARDALGETYEQYF. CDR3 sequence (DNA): TGCAGTGCTAGAGACGCACTCGGGGAGACCTACGAGCAGTACTTC.

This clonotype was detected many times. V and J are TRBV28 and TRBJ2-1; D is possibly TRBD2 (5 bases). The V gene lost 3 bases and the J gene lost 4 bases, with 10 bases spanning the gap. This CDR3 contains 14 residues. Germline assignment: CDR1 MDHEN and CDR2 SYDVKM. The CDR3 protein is CASSLRADYNEQFF. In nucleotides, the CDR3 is TGTGCCAGCAGTTTGCGGGCCGATTACAATGAGCAGTTCTTC.

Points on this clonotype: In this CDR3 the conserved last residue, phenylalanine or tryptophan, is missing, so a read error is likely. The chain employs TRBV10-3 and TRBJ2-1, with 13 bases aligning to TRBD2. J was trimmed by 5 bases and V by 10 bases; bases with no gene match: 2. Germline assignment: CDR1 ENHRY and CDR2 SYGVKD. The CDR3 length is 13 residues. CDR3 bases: TGTGCCACCGGACTAGCGGGAGACAATGAGCAGTTCGTC. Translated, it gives CATGLAGDNEQFV.

CDR3 in DNA: TGCAGCGTTGAGGGACAGGGTCCTTATACGCAGTATTTT. This translates into CSVEGQGPYTQYF. This rearrangement joins TRBV29-1 to TRBJ2-3, with 9 bases aligning to TRBD1. Germline loops: CDR1 SQVTM, CDR2 ANQGSEA. The length of the CDR3 is 13 residues. V gave up 3 bases and J gave up 7 bases; unmatched junction bases: 5.

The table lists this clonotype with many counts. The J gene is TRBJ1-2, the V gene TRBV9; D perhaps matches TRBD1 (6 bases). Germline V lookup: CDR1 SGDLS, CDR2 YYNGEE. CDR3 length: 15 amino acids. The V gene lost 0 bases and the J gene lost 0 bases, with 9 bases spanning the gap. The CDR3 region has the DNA TGTGCCAGCAGCGTAGAGGGGGAGTCTAACTATGGCTACACCTTC. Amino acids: CASSVEGESNYGYTF.

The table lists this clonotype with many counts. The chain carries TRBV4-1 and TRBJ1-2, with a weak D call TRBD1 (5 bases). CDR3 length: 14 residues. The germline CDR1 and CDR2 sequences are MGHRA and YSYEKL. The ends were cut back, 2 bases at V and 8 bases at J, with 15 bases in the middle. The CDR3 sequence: CASSQKWGKRGYTF. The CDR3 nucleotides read TGCGCCAGCAGCCAAAAGTGGGGGAAGCGGGGCTACACCTTC.

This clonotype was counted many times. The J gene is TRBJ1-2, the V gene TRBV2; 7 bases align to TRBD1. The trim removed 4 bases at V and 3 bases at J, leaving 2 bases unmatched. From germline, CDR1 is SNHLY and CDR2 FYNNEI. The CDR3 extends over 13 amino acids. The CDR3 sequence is CASSAGTDYGYTF. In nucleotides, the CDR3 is TGTGCCAGCAGTGCCGGGACAGACTATGGCTACACCTTC.

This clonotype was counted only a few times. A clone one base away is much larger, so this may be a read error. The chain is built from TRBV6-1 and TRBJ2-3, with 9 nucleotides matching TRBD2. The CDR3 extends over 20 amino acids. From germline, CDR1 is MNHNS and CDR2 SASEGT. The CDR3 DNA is TGTACCAGCAGCCCCATAAGGGCGGGAGGGCCAATAGAGGCGACAGATACGCAGTATTTT. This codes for CTSSPIRAGGPIEATDTQYF.

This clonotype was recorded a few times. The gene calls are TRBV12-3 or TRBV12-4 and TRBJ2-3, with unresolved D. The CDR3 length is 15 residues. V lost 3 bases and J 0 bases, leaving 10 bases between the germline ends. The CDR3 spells CASSFGSPSTDTQYF. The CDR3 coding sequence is TGTGCCAGCAGTTTCGGCAGCCCTAGCACAGATACGCAGTATTTT.

CDR3 in amino acids: CASSERWDYNEQFF. The CDR3 DNA reads TGTGCCAGCAGTGAAAGATGGGACTACAATGAGCAGTTCTTC. The rearrangement joins TRBV25-1 to TRBJ2-1; no definite D call. V lost 2 bases, J lost 3 bases, and 8 bases lay in between. Germline values: CDR1 MGHDK, CDR2 SYGVNS. CDR3 length: 14 residues.

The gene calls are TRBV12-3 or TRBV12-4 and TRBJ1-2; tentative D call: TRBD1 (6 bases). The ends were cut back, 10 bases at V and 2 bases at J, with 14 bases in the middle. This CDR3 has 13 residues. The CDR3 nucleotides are TGTGCCATAAACGGGGGGCGCAACTATGGCTACACCTTC. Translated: CAINGGRNYGYTF.

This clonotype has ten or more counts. As DNA, the CDR3 is TGCAGTGCTAGAAGTAGTCTAGCCAAAAACATTCAGTACTTC. This sequence encodes CSARSSLAKNIQYF. V usage is TRBV20-1 and J usage is TRBJ2-4; D call uncertain. CDR3 length: 14 residues. Trimming took 2 bases from V and 0 from J, leaving 8 bases between them. The germline gives CDR1 DFQATT, CDR2 SNEGSKA (reference sequence).

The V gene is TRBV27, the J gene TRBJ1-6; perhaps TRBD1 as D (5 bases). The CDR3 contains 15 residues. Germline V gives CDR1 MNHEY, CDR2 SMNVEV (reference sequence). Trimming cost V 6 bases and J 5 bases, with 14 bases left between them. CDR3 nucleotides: TGTGCCAGCAGACCTCTCGACAGCGATAATTCACCCCTCCACTTT. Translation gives CASRPLDSDNSPLHF.

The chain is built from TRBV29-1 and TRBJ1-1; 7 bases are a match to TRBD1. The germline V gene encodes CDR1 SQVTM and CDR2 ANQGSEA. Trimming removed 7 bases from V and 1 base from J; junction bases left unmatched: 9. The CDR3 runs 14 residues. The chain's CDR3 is CSGYEGQRNTEAFF. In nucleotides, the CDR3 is TGCAGCGGGTATGAGGGACAGAGGAACACTGAAGCTTTCTTT. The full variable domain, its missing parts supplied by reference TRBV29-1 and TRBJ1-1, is SAVISQKPSRDICQRGTSLTIQCQVDSQVTMMFWYRQQPGQSLTLIATANQGSEATYESGFVIDKFPISRPNLTFSTLTVSNMSPEDSSIYLCSGYEGQRNTEAFFGQGTRLTVV.

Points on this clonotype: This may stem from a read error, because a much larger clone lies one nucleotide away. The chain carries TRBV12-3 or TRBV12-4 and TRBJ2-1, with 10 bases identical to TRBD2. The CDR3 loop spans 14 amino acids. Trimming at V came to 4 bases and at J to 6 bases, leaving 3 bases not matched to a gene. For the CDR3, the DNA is TGTGCCAGCAGTTCTAGCGGGAGTTTCAATGAGCAGTTCTTC. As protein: CASSSSGSFNEQFF.

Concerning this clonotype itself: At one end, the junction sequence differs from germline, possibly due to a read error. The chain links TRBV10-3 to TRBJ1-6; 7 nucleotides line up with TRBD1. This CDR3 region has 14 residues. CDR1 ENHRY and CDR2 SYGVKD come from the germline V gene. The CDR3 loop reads CATTGNSGNSPPHF. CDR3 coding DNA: TGTGCCACGACAGGGAATTCGGGTAATTCACCCCCCCACTTT.

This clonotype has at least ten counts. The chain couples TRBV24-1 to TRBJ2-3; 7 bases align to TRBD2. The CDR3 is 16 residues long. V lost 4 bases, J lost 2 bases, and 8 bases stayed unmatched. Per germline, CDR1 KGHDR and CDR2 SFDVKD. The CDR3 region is CATSDAGLVATDTQYF. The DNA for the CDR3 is TGTGCCACCAGTGACGCCGGACTAGTCGCCACAGATACGCAGTATTTT.

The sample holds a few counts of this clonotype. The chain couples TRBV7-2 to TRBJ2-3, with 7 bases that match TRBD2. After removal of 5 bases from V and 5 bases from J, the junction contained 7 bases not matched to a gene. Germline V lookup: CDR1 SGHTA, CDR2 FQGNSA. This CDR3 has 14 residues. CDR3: CASSPWGGGDTQYF. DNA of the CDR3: TGTGCCAGCAGCCCCTGGGGGGGGGGAGATACGCAGTATTTT. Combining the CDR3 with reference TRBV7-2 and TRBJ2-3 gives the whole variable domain GAGVSQSPSNKVTEKGKDVELRCDPISGHTALYWYRQSLGQGLEFLIYFQGNSAPDKSGLPSDRFSAERTGGSVSTLTIQRTQQEDSAVYLCASSPWGGGDTQYFGPGTRLTVL.